The 9 T cell receptor beta chains presented below share a single source sample, sequenced in a study of blood T cell repertoires in COVID-19. Produced via immunoSEQ multiplex PCR; TCRdb's table is partial and in-frame only. This sample has 100,000 or so clones, with 70% to 80% found just once. What was sequenced was peripheral blood. The receptors originated from a man aged 70 or older with active or convalescent COVID-19.

This clone was counted a few times. This chain joins TRBV23-1 and TRBJ2-7; the match to TRBD1 covers 9 bases. TRBV23-1 is reported as an ORF; its role is uncertain. V gave up 2 bases and J gave up 4 bases; unmatched junction bases: 9. This CDR3 comprises 16 residues. The CDR3 coding sequence is TGCGCCAGCAGTCAACTCCGGGACAGGGAAGGGTACGAGCAGTACTTC. Translation: CASSQLRDREGYEQYF.

The CDR3 loop is CAWNGQLNTEAFF. The DNA of the CDR3 is TGTGCCTGGAATGGGCAACTGAACACTGAAGCTTTCTTT. J is TRBJ1-1 and V is TRBV30; unclear D gene. Trimming removed 4 bases from V and 0 bases from J, with 9 bases in between. Germline V CDR1 and CDR2: GTSNPN, SVGIG (reference sequence). There are 13 residues in the CDR3. The full variable domain, rest sourced from reference TRBV30 and TRBJ1-1, is SQTIHQWPATLVQPVGSPLSLECTVEGTSNPNLYWYRQAAGRGLQLLFYSVGIGQISSEVPQNLSASRPQDRQFILSSKKLLLSDSGFYLCAWNGQLNTEAFFGQGTRLTVV.

J is TRBJ1-6 and V is TRBV2, with D perhaps matching TRBD1 (6 bases). The V end lost 9 bases, the J end lost 4 bases, and 10 bases lay between the germline ends. This CDR3 comprises 13 residues. CDR1 and CDR2 (germline): SNHLY, FYNNEI. This CDR3 is CASRGGYNSPLHF. The CDR3 nucleotides read TGTGCCAGTAGAGGGGGTTATAATTCACCCCTCCACTTT.

The V gene is TRBV5-4, the J gene TRBJ2-1; TRBD2 matches at 12 bases. The germline V gene encodes CDR1 SGHNT and CDR2 YYREEE (reference sequence). J lost 9 bases, V lost 0 bases, and 4 bases had no gene match. CDR3 length equals 15 residues. This chain's CDR3 is CASSLVLAGGSEQFF. As DNA, the CDR3 is TGTGCCAGCAGCTTGGTTCTAGCGGGAGGGAGTGAGCAGTTCTTC.

This chain uses TRBV5-1 with TRBJ1-2; weak D call: TRBD1 (5 bases). V lost 3 bases and J lost 6, with 12 bases in between. The length of the CDR3 is 13 residues. From germline, CDR1 is SGHRS and CDR2 YFSETQ. The CDR3, as DNA: TGCGCCAGCAGCTATGACAGAATTGATGGCTACACCTTC. This sequence encodes CASSYDRIDGYTF.

The genes are TRBV19 and TRBJ2-7; D remains unclear. CDR1 is LNHDA, CDR2 SQIVND, per germline (reference sequence). The germline V and J ends were trimmed by 6 bases and 6 bases, with 15 bases remaining between them. This CDR3 region has 13 residues. The DNA for the CDR3 is TGTGCCAGTAGCGAAAACCGGGTTCGCGAGCAGTACTTC. Its translation: CASSENRVREQYF.

V gene TRBV4-2 combines with J gene TRBJ1-2; TRBD1 might be the D (5 bases). With 0 bases removed from V and 6 bases from J, the gap between germline ends came to 14 bases. CDR3 length equals 15 residues. The germline V gene has CDR1 LGHNA and CDR2 YNFKEQ. The CDR3 DNA reads as TGTGCCAGCAGCCAAGAGGGCAGGGAGGTTAATGGCTACACCTTC. It yields the protein CASSQEGREVNGYTF.

The chain has TRBV14 and TRBJ1-2, with 8 bases that match TRBD1. After removal of 5 bases from V and 4 bases from J, the junction contained 9 bases not matched to a gene. The germline gives CDR1 SGHDN, CDR2 FVKESK. The CDR3 contains 15 residues. CDR3 sequence (DNA): TGTGCCAGCAGCAGCCAGGGGGCGCCCGGCTATGGCTACACCTTC. Encoded protein: CASSSQGAPGYGYTF.

In its sample, this clone was seen once. The rearrangement joins TRBV19 to TRBJ1-1, with 8 bases matching TRBD1. V dropped 6 bases and J dropped 0; count of bases not matched to a gene: 15. CDR1 LNHDA and CDR2 SQIVND come from the germline V gene (reference sequence). This CDR3 region has 18 residues. CDR3 residues: CASRISNRGYGMNTEAFF. CDR3 coding DNA: TGTGCCAGTAGGATATCGAACAGGGGGTACGGTATGAACACTGAAGCTTTCTTT.